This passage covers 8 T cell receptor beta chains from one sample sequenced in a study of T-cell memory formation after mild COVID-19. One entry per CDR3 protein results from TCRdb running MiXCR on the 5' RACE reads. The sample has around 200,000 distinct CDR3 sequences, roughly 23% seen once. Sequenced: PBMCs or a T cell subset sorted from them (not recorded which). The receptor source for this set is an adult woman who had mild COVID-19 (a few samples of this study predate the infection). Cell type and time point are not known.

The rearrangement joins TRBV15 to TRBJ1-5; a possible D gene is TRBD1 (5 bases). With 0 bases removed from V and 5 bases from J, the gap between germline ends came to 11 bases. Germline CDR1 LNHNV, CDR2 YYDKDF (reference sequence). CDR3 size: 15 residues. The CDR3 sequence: CATSRDRGRYQPQHF. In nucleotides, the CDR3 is TGTGCCACCAGCAGAGATCGGGGACGATATCAGCCCCAGCATTTT. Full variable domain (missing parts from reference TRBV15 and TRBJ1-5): DAMVIQNPRYQVTQFGKPVTLSCSQTLNHNVMYWYQQKSSQAPKLLFHYYDKDFNNEADTPDNFQSRRPNTSFCFLDIRSPGLGDTAMYLCATSRDRGRYQPQHFGDGTRLSIL.

The CDR3 spells CASSRERWTTGGLFGNEQFF. In nucleotides, the CDR3 is TGTGCCAGCAGCCGAGAGCGGTGGACGACGGGAGGGCTCTTCGGCAATGAGCAGTTCTTC. The chain couples TRBV11-1 to TRBJ2-1; 8 bases match TRBD2. The CDR3 length is 20 residues. Germline V lookup: CDR1 SGHAT, CDR2 FQDESV (reference sequence). Trimming took 5 bases from V and 6 from J; bases not matched to a gene: 24.

CDR3 nucleotide sequence: TGTGCCAGCAGCGGGGGGGGGTTCGGTACGCAGTATTTT. Protein: CASSGGGFGTQYF. The rearrangement joins TRBV6-5 to TRBJ2-3; 8 bases match TRBD2. CDR3 size: 13 residues. In germline, CDR1 is MNHEY, CDR2 SVGAGI. V shed 6 bases, J shed 8 bases, and the junction held 7 bases outside the gene matches.

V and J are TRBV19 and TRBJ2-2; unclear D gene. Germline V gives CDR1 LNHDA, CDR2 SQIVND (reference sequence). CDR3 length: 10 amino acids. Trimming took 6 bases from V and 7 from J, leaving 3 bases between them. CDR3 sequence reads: CASRGGELFF. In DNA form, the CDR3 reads TGTGCCAGTAGGGGCGGGGAGCTGTTTTTT.

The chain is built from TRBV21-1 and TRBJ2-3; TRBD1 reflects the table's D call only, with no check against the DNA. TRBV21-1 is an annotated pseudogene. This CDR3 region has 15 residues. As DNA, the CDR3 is TGTGCCAGCAGCCTCAGACAGGGGGTTTATGATACGCAGTATTTT. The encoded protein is CASSLRQGVYDTQYF.

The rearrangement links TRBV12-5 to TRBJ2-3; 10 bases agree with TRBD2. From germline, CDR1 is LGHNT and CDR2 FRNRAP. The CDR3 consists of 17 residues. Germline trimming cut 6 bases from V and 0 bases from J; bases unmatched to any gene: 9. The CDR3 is CASGEDLAGVSTDTQYF. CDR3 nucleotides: TGTGCTAGTGGCGAGGACCTAGCGGGAGTTAGCACAGATACGCAGTATTTT.

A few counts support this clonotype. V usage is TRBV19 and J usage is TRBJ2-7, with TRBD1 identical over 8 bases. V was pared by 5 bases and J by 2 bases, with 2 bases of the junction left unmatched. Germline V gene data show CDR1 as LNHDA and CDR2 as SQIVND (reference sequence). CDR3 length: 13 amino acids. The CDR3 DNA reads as TGTGCCAGTAGTGCGGGACAGGCCTACGAGCAGTACTTC. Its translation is CASSAGQAYEQYF.

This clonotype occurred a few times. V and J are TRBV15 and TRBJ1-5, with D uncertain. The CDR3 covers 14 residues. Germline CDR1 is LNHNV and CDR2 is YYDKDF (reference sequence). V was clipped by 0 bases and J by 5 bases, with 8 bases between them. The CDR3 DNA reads TGTGCCACCAGCAGAGATAACGCGGATCAGCCCCAGCATTTT. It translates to CATSRDNADQPQHF.